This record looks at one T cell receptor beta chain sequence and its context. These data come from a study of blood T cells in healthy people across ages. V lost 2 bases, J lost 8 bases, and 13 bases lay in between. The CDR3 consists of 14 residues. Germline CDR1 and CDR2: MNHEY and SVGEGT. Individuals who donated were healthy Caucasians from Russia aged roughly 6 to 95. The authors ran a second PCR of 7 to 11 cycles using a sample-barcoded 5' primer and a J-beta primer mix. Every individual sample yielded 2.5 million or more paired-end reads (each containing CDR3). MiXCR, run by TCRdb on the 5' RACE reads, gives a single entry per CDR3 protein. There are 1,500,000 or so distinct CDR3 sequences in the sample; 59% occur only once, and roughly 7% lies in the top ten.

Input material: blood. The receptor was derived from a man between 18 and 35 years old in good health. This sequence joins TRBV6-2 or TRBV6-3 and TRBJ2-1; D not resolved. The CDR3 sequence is CASSYIGRLHEQFF. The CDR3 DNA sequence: TGTGCCAGCAGTTACATCGGCAGGCTCCATGAGCAGTTCTTC.